This section outlines one T cell receptor (beta chain) sequence together with its context. Its matching antigen is unknown. Then a second PCR, running roughly 7 to 12 cycles, was carried out with a sample-barcoded 5' primer and a J-beta primer mix. A template-switch adaptor that had 12 random nucleotides put a tag on each cDNA molecule. TCRdb itself ran the 5' RACE reads through MiXCR, one entry per CDR3 protein. The sample gives roughly 800,000 distinct CDR3 sequences, roughly 60% of which show up once; roughly 22% is in the top ten. V dropped 6 bases and J dropped 10; count of bases not matched to a gene: 21. The CDR3 runs to 17 residues. Germline CDR1 DFQATT, CDR2 SNEGSKA (reference sequence). The sample is drawn from a study of blood T cells in healthy people across ages. Whole-study findings and limits: The long-lived group displayed more naive CD4+ cells, plus higher diversity, than the aged donors did. Older age coincided with a roughly linear decline in TCR beta diversity per million T cells.

Sequencing used blood. This clonotype was sampled from a man aged 25 to 40 in good health. The genes are TRBV20-1 and TRBJ1-6; TRBD1 aligns across 7 bases. Here the CDR3 DNA reads TGCAGTGCCTCGACAGGGAGGCCCCCGGATGGACGATCACCCCTCCACTTT. Translating it yields CSASTGRPPDGRSPLHF.